This is a list of T cell receptor beta chains from one sample in a study of T cells in Graves' hyperthyroidism and ophthalmopathy. Using its own MiXCR run on the multiplex PCR reads, TCRdb lists one record per CDR3 protein. The top ten hold roughly 13% of the sample, which has around 520,000 distinct CDR3 sequences, around 13% seen once. The sequenced sample was blood. Receptors originate from a woman aged 35 to 49 with Graves' hyperthyroidism. Both conserved end residues are part of each CDR3. A D gene is named only where the DNA matches it firmly. Rows give clone size only sometimes, using once, few, many, or a class for an expanded clone.

abundance: many; d_gene: .; j_gene: TRBJ2-7; v_gene: TRBV2; CDR3aa: CASTDVWRATYEQYF; CDR3nt: TGTGCCAGCACTGACGTATGGCGGGCGACCTACGAGCAGTACTTC
abundance: many; d_gene: .; j_gene: TRBJ1-1; v_gene: TRBV7-8; CDR3aa: CASSLDGGPMAAFF; CDR3nt: TGTGCCAGCAGCTTAGACGGGGGCCCCATGGCTGCTTTCTTT
abundance: few; d_gene: TRBD1; j_gene: TRBJ1-1; v_gene: TRBV5-1; CDR3aa: CASSLGTGFQNTEAFF; CDR3nt: TGCGCCAGCAGCCTCGGGACAGGGTTTCAGAACACTGAAGCTTTCTTT
abundance: .; d_gene: .; j_gene: TRBJ2-4; v_gene: TRBV18; CDR3aa: CASSPFQGENIQYF; CDR3nt: TGTGCCAGCTCACCATTCCAGGGAGAAAACATTCAGTACTTC
abundance: .; d_gene: .; j_gene: TRBJ2-7; v_gene: TRBV11-1; CDR3aa: CASSFGQGSAYEQYF; CDR3nt: TGTGCCAGCAGCTTCGGCCAGGGCAGCGCCTACGAGCAGTACTTC
abundance: many; d_gene: .; j_gene: TRBJ2-7; v_gene: TRBV3-1; CDR3aa: CASSQNRLAMNEQYF; CDR3nt: TGTGCCAGCAGCCAAAACCGGCTAGCGATGAACGAGCAGTACTTC
abundance: .; d_gene: TRBD2; j_gene: TRBJ2-1; v_gene: TRBV6-1; CDR3aa: CASSGIVLAGEVYEQFF; CDR3nt: TGTGCCAGCAGTGGAATTGTATTAGCGGGAGAGGTTTATGAGCAGTTCTTC
abundance: many; d_gene: .; j_gene: TRBJ2-3; v_gene: TRBV3-1; CDR3aa: CASSQRADTQYF; CDR3nt: TGTGCCAGCAGTCAGAGGGCAGATACGCAGTATTTT
abundance: .; d_gene: TRBD1; j_gene: TRBJ1-5; v_gene: TRBV6-1; CDR3aa: CASSETGPDQPQHF; CDR3nt: TGTGCCAGCAGTGAGACAGGGCCTGATCAGCCCCAGCATTTT
abundance: .; d_gene: TRBD2; j_gene: TRBJ2-3; v_gene: TRBV5-1; CDR3aa: CASSLVVGRTDTQYF; CDR3nt: TGCGCCAGCAGCTTGGTAGTCGGGAGGACGGATACGCAGTATTTT
abundance: few; d_gene: .; j_gene: TRBJ2-2; v_gene: TRBV6-1; CDR3aa: CASSLWETGELFF; CDR3nt: TGTGCCAGCAGTTTGTGGGAGACCGGGGAGCTGTTTTTT
abundance: many; d_gene: .; j_gene: TRBJ1-1; v_gene: TRBV4-1; CDR3aa: CASSHFINTEAFF; CDR3nt: TGCGCCAGCAGCCACTTTATTAACACTGAAGCTTTCTTT
abundance: many; d_gene: TRBD1; j_gene: TRBJ2-5; v_gene: TRBV15; CDR3aa: CATSRDRSGQGAGETQYF; CDR3nt: TGTGCCACCAGCAGAGATAGATCGGGACAGGGGGCTGGAGAGACCCAGTACTTC
abundance: .; d_gene: .; j_gene: TRBJ2-3; v_gene: TRBV6-5; CDR3aa: CASSYGVGGMTDTQYF; CDR3nt: TGTGCCAGCAGTTACGGGGTAGGGGGAATGACAGATACGCAGTATTTT
abundance: many; d_gene: .; j_gene: TRBJ2-1; v_gene: TRBV3-1; CDR3aa: CASSDRVSSYNEQFF; CDR3nt: TGTGCCAGCAGTGACAGAGTTAGCTCCTACAATGAGCAGTTCTTC
abundance: many; d_gene: .; j_gene: TRBJ1-1; v_gene: TRBV3-1; CDR3aa: CASSQVPRNTEAFF; CDR3nt: TGTGCCAGCAGCCAAGTGCCCAGGAACACTGAAGCTTTCTTT
abundance: many; d_gene: .; j_gene: TRBJ2-1; v_gene: TRBV5-8; CDR3aa: CASSRSGVPYNEQFF; CDR3nt: TGTGCCAGCAGCCGTTCGGGAGTTCCCTACAATGAGCAGTTCTTC
abundance: many; d_gene: .; j_gene: TRBJ2-3; v_gene: TRBV7-8; CDR3aa: CASSSHGISTDTQYF; CDR3nt: TGTGCCAGCAGCTCCCACGGAATAAGCACAGATACGCAGTATTTT
abundance: many; d_gene: .; j_gene: TRBJ2-7; v_gene: TRBV30; CDR3aa: CAWDRDTSREQYF; CDR3nt: TGTGCCTGGGACCGGGACACCAGTAGAGAGCAGTACTTC
abundance: many; d_gene: TRBD1; j_gene: TRBJ1-1; v_gene: TRBV6-1; CDR3aa: CASRTGVFTEAFF; CDR3nt: TGTGCCAGCAGGACAGGGGTTTTCACTGAAGCTTTCTTT
abundance: .; d_gene: .; j_gene: TRBJ1-4; v_gene: TRBV5-6; CDR3aa: CASSWDRQLNEKLFF; CDR3nt: TGTGCCAGCAGCTGGGACCGACAGCTTAATGAAAAACTGTTTTTT
abundance: .; d_gene: TRBD1; j_gene: TRBJ2-3; v_gene: TRBV15; CDR3aa: CATSRPQGASADTQYF; CDR3nt: TGTGCCACCAGCAGACCTCAGGGGGCCAGCGCAGATACGCAGTATTTT
abundance: few; d_gene: .; j_gene: TRBJ2-2; v_gene: TRBV27; CDR3aa: CASRRGQRLFF; CDR3nt: TGTGCCAGCCGGCGGGGCCAGAGGCTGTTTTTT
abundance: few; d_gene: .; j_gene: TRBJ1-4; v_gene: TRBV6-1; CDR3aa: CASSPQRVNEKLFF; CDR3nt: TGTGCCAGCAGCCCTCAGAGGGTTAATGAAAAACTGTTTTTT
abundance: .; d_gene: TRBD2; j_gene: TRBJ2-7; v_gene: TRBV7-8; CDR3aa: CASSSISGRRGGEQYF; CDR3nt: TGTGCCAGCAGCTCTATCAGCGGGAGAAGGGGGGGCGAGCAGTACTTC
abundance: .; d_gene: .; j_gene: TRBJ2-1; v_gene: TRBV20-1; CDR3aa: CSARDQKGGYNEQFF; CDR3nt: TGCAGTGCTAGAGATCAGAAGGGGGGGTACAATGAGCAGTTCTTC
abundance: few; d_gene: .; j_gene: TRBJ2-1; v_gene: TRBV4-2; CDR3aa: CASSQPGLTEQFF; CDR3nt: TGTGCCAGCAGCCAACCAGGACTCACTGAGCAGTTCTTC
abundance: many; d_gene: .; j_gene: TRBJ2-1; v_gene: TRBV5-1; CDR3aa: CASRKTADEQFF; CDR3nt: TGCGCCAGCAGGAAAACAGCGGATGAGCAGTTCTTC
abundance: many; d_gene: TRBD2; j_gene: TRBJ2-5; v_gene: TRBV20-1; CDR3aa: CSASLAGEETQYF; CDR3nt: TGCAGTGCTAGCCTAGCGGGAGAAGAGACCCAGTACTTC
abundance: .; d_gene: .; j_gene: TRBJ2-1; v_gene: TRBV29-1; CDR3aa: CSCKLSSYNEQFF; CDR3nt: TGCAGCTGCAAGCTGTCCTCCTACAATGAGCAGTTCTTC
abundance: many; d_gene: .; j_gene: TRBJ2-5; v_gene: TRBV2; CDR3aa: CASSRWSQETQYF; CDR3nt: TGTGCCAGCAGCCGTTGGAGCCAAGAGACCCAGTACTTC
abundance: .; d_gene: .; j_gene: TRBJ1-4; v_gene: TRBV12-3/TRBV12-4; CDR3aa: CASSSRRGMPATNEKLFF; CDR3nt: TGTGCCAGCAGTTCCCGGAGGGGTATGCCCGCAACTAATGAAAAACTGTTTTTT
abundance: few; d_gene: .; j_gene: TRBJ1-1; v_gene: TRBV9; CDR3aa: CASSVALGQMNTEAFF; CDR3nt: TGTGCCAGCAGCGTAGCTCTCGGACAAATGAACACTGAAGCTTTCTTT
abundance: many; d_gene: .; j_gene: TRBJ2-7; v_gene: TRBV6-1; CDR3aa: CATVRAYEQYF; CDR3nt: TGTGCCACCGTCAGGGCCTACGAGCAGTACTTC
abundance: many; d_gene: .; j_gene: TRBJ1-1; v_gene: TRBV18; CDR3aa: CASSPAGRTEAFF; CDR3nt: TGTGCCAGCTCACCCGCCGGTAGGACTGAAGCTTTCTTT
abundance: many; d_gene: .; j_gene: TRBJ1-1; v_gene: TRBV5-1; CDR3aa: CASSYGAETEAFF; CDR3nt: TGCGCCAGCAGTTACGGGGCGGAAACTGAAGCTTTCTTT
abundance: many; d_gene: TRBD1; j_gene: TRBJ1-5; v_gene: TRBV27; CDR3aa: CASSRGQGADQPQHF; CDR3nt: TGTGCCAGCAGTCGCGGACAGGGGGCGGATCAGCCCCAGCATTTT
abundance: many; d_gene: .; j_gene: TRBJ1-2; v_gene: TRBV27; CDR3aa: CASSFVGGQGYTF; CDR3nt: TGTGCCAGCAGTTTCGTTGGGGGTCAGGGCTACACCTTC
abundance: many; d_gene: .; j_gene: TRBJ1-2; v_gene: TRBV3-1; CDR3aa: CASSQNFDYGYTF; CDR3nt: TGTGCCAGCAGCCAAAATTTTGACTATGGCTACACCTTC
abundance: many; d_gene: .; j_gene: TRBJ1-2; v_gene: TRBV10-3; CDR3aa: CAISDPTSRGAVGTGYTF; CDR3nt: TGTGCCATCAGTGACCCTACCTCTCGGGGGGCGGTAGGTACTGGCTACACCTTC
abundance: .; d_gene: TRBD1; j_gene: TRBJ2-6; v_gene: TRBV9; CDR3aa: CASSVVGDRGHSGANVLTF; CDR3nt: TGTGCCAGCAGCGTAGTCGGGGACAGGGGGCACTCTGGGGCCAACGTCCTGACTTTC
abundance: few; d_gene: .; j_gene: TRBJ1-5; v_gene: TRBV7-9; CDR3aa: CASSRHRALGDSNQPQHF; CDR3nt: TGTGCCAGCAGTCGTCACCGGGCTCTAGGGGATAGCAATCAGCCCCAGCATTTT
abundance: .; d_gene: TRBD1; j_gene: TRBJ2-3; v_gene: TRBV7-8; CDR3aa: CASSQVGTGTSDTQYF; CDR3nt: TGTGCCAGCAGCCAAGTGGGGACAGGGACATCAGATACGCAGTATTTT
abundance: .; d_gene: TRBD1; j_gene: TRBJ2-5; v_gene: TRBV4-1; CDR3aa: CASSHRTGSAETRYF; CDR3nt: TGCGCCAGCAGCCATAGGACAGGGAGCGCGGAGACCCGGTACTTC
abundance: .; d_gene: .; j_gene: TRBJ1-3; v_gene: TRBV20-1; CDR3aa: CSARYGLDGNTIYF; CDR3nt: TGCAGTGCTAGGTATGGGCTAGATGGAAACACCATATATTTT
abundance: .; d_gene: .; j_gene: TRBJ1-3; v_gene: TRBV3-1; CDR3aa: CASSLRAGNTIYF; CDR3nt: TGTGCCAGCAGCCTTCGGGCTGGAAACACCATATATTTT
abundance: many; d_gene: TRBD1; j_gene: TRBJ1-3; v_gene: TRBV28; CDR3aa: CASSFGTGSGNTIYF; CDR3nt: TGTGCCAGCAGTTTCGGGACAGGCTCTGGAAACACCATATATTTT
abundance: few; d_gene: .; j_gene: TRBJ1-5; v_gene: TRBV19; CDR3aa: CASNSGLIHQPQHF; CDR3nt: TGTGCCAGTAATTCGGGACTCATCCATCAGCCCCAGCATTTT
abundance: many; d_gene: .; j_gene: TRBJ2-3; v_gene: TRBV6-6; CDR3aa: CASSYGMSTSTDTQYF; CDR3nt: TGTGCCAGCAGTTACGGGATGTCGACTAGCACAGATACGCAGTATTTT
abundance: many; d_gene: .; j_gene: TRBJ2-2; v_gene: TRBV18; CDR3aa: CASSPPSTANTGELFF; CDR3nt: TGTGCCAGCTCCCCCCCCAGTACCGCGAACACCGGGGAGCTGTTTTTT
abundance: many; d_gene: TRBD2; j_gene: TRBJ2-1; v_gene: TRBV6-1; CDR3aa: CASSLSSRGEEQFF; CDR3nt: TGTGCCAGCAGTTTAAGTTCTCGGGGGGAGGAGCAGTTCTTC